These 28 T cell receptor beta chains share one sample of origin, sequenced in a study of post-analysis software for immune sequencing data (dated by TCRdb to the mid-2010s). The library was produced with PCR. TCRdb records Illumina HiSeq 2500 as the sequencer. To reduce PCR and sequencing biases, unique molecular identifiers were built into the TCR beta cDNA libraries. The public sequencing data were trimmed at Q25 with fastp and processed into clonotypes with MiXCR by TCRdb, which kept only in-frame beta chains. Under each unique CDR3 protein, matching rows form one entry showing the most common genes and DNA. The table for this sample lists about 540,000 distinct CDR3 sequences; approximately 34% of them were counted only once. Around 5.9% of the sample goes to the ten largest clones. Which antigens these TCRs recognize remains unknown. Overall study outcomes, separate from this receptor: A handful of TRBV segments, including TRBV5-6, TRBV5-1 and TRBV20-1, were significantly more frequent in patients than controls.

Specimen: blood. These receptor sequences come from a girl aged 2 to 17 with multiple sclerosis.

The chain is built from TRBV5-1 and TRBJ1-1; D is undetermined. Germline lookup yields CDR1 SGHRS and CDR2 YFSETQ. V shed 2 bases and J shed 2 bases, with 10 bases lying between them. The length of the CDR3 is 14 residues. For the CDR3, the DNA is TGCGCCAGCAGCTTAGAACTTTATAACACTGAAGCTTTCTTT. Protein sequence: CASSLELYNTEAFF.

This clonotype turned up a few times. CDR3 coding DNA: TGCGCCAGCAGCGATTTAGCGGGGGGCGCGGATACGCAGTATTTT. Translating it yields CASSDLAGGADTQYF. This sequence joins TRBV5-1 and TRBJ2-3, with 10 bases aligning to TRBD2. Germline V gives CDR1 SGHRS, CDR2 YFSETQ. After removal of 4 bases from V and 6 bases from J, the junction contained 8 bases not matched to a gene. The CDR3 has 15 residues.

V and J are TRBV6-2 or TRBV6-3 and TRBJ2-2; a possible D gene is TRBD1 (5 bases). The V end lost 5 bases, the J end lost 2 bases, and 12 bases lay between the germline ends. The CDR3 has 15 residues. The V gene's germline CDR1 is MNHEY and CDR2 SVGEGT. CDR3 residues: CASSQTRTNTGELFF. In DNA form, the CDR3 reads TGTGCCAGCAGTCAGACGAGGACAAACACCGGGGAGCTGTTTTTT.

The genes are TRBV28 and TRBJ1-5; no clear D. The CDR3 covers 15 residues. Per germline, CDR1 MDHEN and CDR2 SYDVKM. V dropped 6 bases and J dropped 0 bases, with 12 bases sitting between them. The CDR3 spells CASRETEYSNQPQHF. Written as DNA, the CDR3 is TGTGCCAGCAGGGAAACAGAGTATAGCAATCAGCCCCAGCATTTT.

Points on this clonotype: One end of the junction fails to match germline, which may point to a read error. This chain uses TRBV5-5 with TRBJ2-1, with D possibly TRBD2 on 5 matching bases. Germline V gene lookup returns CDR1 SGHKS and CDR2 YYEKEE (reference sequence). This CDR3 spans 13 amino acids. The CDR3 here is CASSSLLTGELFF. In DNA form, the CDR3 reads TGTGCCAGCAGCTCACTCCTTACCGGGGAGCTGTTCTTC.

The chain has TRBV7-2 and TRBJ2-3; 14 bases line up with TRBD2. The CDR3 is made up of 20 amino acids. Trimming at V came to 1 base and at J to 0 bases, leaving 9 bases not matched to a gene. The germline gives CDR1 SGHTA, CDR2 FQGNSA. CDR3 in amino acids: CASSLGGLAGAGTSTDTQYF. The CDR3 DNA sequence: TGTGCCAGCAGCTTAGGGGGACTAGCGGGGGCCGGGACTAGCACAGATACGCAGTATTTT.

This chain uses TRBV29-1 with TRBJ2-5; tentatively, D is TRBD2 (6 bases). CDR1 and CDR2 (germline): SQVTM, ANQGSEA. V was shortened by 3 bases and J by 1 base, with 6 bases between the two germline ends. This CDR3 has 12 amino acids. The CDR3 DNA reads TGCAGCGTTGAGGGGGGCCAAGAGACCCAGTACTTC. Its protein is CSVEGGQETQYF.

To note about this clonotype: One end of the junction fails to match germline, which may point to a read error. The rearrangement links TRBV12-3 or TRBV12-4 to TRBJ1-6; tentative D call: TRBD1 (5 bases). This CDR3 region has 15 residues. Here the CDR3 reads CAGRPRASYNSPLHF. CDR3 DNA sequence: TGTGCCGGCAGACCCAGGGCCTCCTATAATTCACCCCTCCACTTT.

The chain links TRBV16 to TRBJ2-3, with 7 bases matching TRBD1. J gave up 3 bases and V 3 bases, and 6 bases lay outside the gene matches. This CDR3 has 15 amino acids. Germline assignment: CDR1 KGHSY and CDR2 FQNENV. The CDR3: CASSQQTGRTDTQYF. The CDR3 coding sequence is TGTGCCAGCAGCCAGCAGACAGGGCGGACAGATACGCAGTATTTT. Filled out from reference TRBV16 and TRBJ2-3, the complete variable domain reads GEEVAQTPKHLVRGEGQKAKLYCAPIKGHSYVFWYQQVLKNEFKFLISFQNENVFDETGMPKERFSAKCLPNSPCSLEIQATKLEDSAVYFCASSQQTGRTDTQYFGPGTRLTVL.

The rearrangement links TRBV29-1 to TRBJ2-3; D is unresolved. Germline CDR1 SQVTM, CDR2 ANQGSEA. The CDR3 length is 15 residues. V was clipped by 0 bases and J by 2 bases, with 12 bases between them. The CDR3 spells CSVEDQERATDTQYF. The DNA for the CDR3 is TGCAGCGTTGAAGATCAGGAGAGAGCCACAGATACGCAGTATTTT.

This clonotype was observed a handful of times. The chain couples TRBV4-1 to TRBJ2-4, with no clear D. Germline V gives CDR1 MGHRA, CDR2 YSYEKL. The V and J ends lost 1 base and 2 bases respectively, with 9 bases between them. The CDR3 has 15 amino acids. The CDR3, as DNA: TGCGCCAGCAGCCAAGGAAGGATAACCAAAAACATTCAGTACTTC. This translates into CASSQGRITKNIQYF.

This clonotype has just a few counts. The rearrangement links TRBV11-2 to TRBJ2-1; D may be TRBD2 (6 bases). Between the trimmed V and J ends, which lost 2 bases and 9 bases, there was a span of 11 bases. The CDR3 spans 13 residues. CDR1 is SGHAT and CDR2 is FQNNGV in the germline V gene. CDR3 loop: CASSLSRGSEQFF. The CDR3 region has the DNA TGTGCCAGCAGCTTATCGCGGGGAAGTGAGCAGTTCTTC.

V and J are TRBV20-1 and TRBJ2-1; D is possibly TRBD1 (7 bases). The V gene's germline CDR1 is DFQATT and CDR2 SNEGSKA (reference sequence). The ends were cut back, 6 bases at V and 9 bases at J, with 18 bases in the middle. This CDR3 spans 13 amino acids. CDR3 loop: CSAQDRIGGEQFF. The CDR3 DNA is TGCAGTGCCCAGGACAGGATCGGGGGTGAGCAGTTCTTC.

The V gene is TRBV12-3 or TRBV12-4, the J gene TRBJ2-3, with D maybe TRBD1 (5 bases). V dropped 6 bases and J dropped 6 bases, with 13 bases sitting between them. This CDR3 contains 13 residues. CDR3 in DNA: TGTGCCAGCAGAGGGGCCCTTTTGGATACGCAGTATTTT. Translation: CASRGALLDTQYF.

The rearrangement joins TRBV5-5 to TRBJ2-5, with D unclear. There are 13 residues in the CDR3. From germline, CDR1 is SGHKS and CDR2 YYEKEE (reference sequence). Trimming pared 2 bases from V and 4 bases from J, leaving 9 bases between. As DNA, the CDR3 is TGTGCCAGCAGCTTCGGGCTTCCAGAGACCCAGTACTTC. It is translated as CASSFGLPETQYF.

This chain joins TRBV20-1 and TRBJ2-7; 10 bases are shared with TRBD2. J was trimmed by 7 bases and V by 3 bases; bases with no gene match: 6. CDR3 size: 13 residues. CDR1 is DFQATT and CDR2 is SNEGSKA in the germline V gene (reference sequence). CDR3 nucleotide sequence: TGCAGTGCTAGGAGCGGGGGGGCTCGGGAGCAGTACTTC. Translating gives CSARSGGAREQYF.

This clonotype turned up a few times. This chain uses TRBV5-1 with TRBJ1-2, with 7 bases that match TRBD1. The V and J ends lost 0 bases and 3 bases, in that order; junction bases with no gene match: 5. The CDR3 is 15 residues long. From germline, CDR1 is SGHRS and CDR2 YFSETQ. This chain's CDR3 is CASSLAVGGDYGYTF. As DNA, the CDR3 is TGCGCCAGCAGCTTGGCCGTAGGGGGCGACTATGGCTACACCTTC.

The chain combines TRBV21-1 with TRBJ2-3; the table gives TRBD1 as D, unverified against the DNA. TRBV21-1 is an annotated pseudogene. CDR3 length: 17 amino acids. The CDR3 reads CDSGKALWQGSTDTQYF. The CDR3 DNA reads as TGTGACAGCGGCAAAGCGCTTTGGCAGGGGAGCACAGATACGCAGTATTTT.

The chain is built from TRBV19 and TRBJ1-1; D ambiguous. This CDR3 comprises 14 residues. Deletions cut 0 bases from V and 1 base from J, with 6 bases between. CDR1 and CDR2 from the germline V gene are LNHDA and SQIVND (reference sequence). The CDR3 spells CASSIDLWNTEAFF. CDR3 nucleotides: TGTGCCAGTAGTATAGATCTGTGGAACACTGAAGCTTTCTTT.

This clonotype showed up just a few times. This chain links TRBV18 with TRBJ2-1; D is undetermined. The V gene's germline CDR1 is KGHSH and CDR2 LQKENI. Trimming shortened V by 0 bases and J by 9 bases, and 15 bases separated the two germline ends. The CDR3 contains 15 residues. The DNA of the CDR3 is TGTGCCAGCTCACCACCGGTCCAGGTTGGCGGTGAGCAGTTCTTC. Encoded protein: CASSPPVQVGGEQFF.

The CDR3 loop reads CASSTDFNEQFF. Written as DNA, the CDR3 is TGTGCCAGCAGTACAGACTTTAATGAGCAGTTCTTC. The chain has TRBV25-1 and TRBJ2-1; no clear D. Germline lookup yields CDR1 MGHDK and CDR2 SYGVNS. V lost 5 bases, J lost 7 bases, and 9 bases lay in between. This CDR3 comprises 12 residues. Filled out from reference TRBV25-1 and TRBJ2-1, the complete variable domain reads EADIYQTPRYLVIGTGKKITLECSQTMGHDKMYWYQQDPGMELHLIHYSYGVNSTEKGDLSSESTVSRIRTEHFPLTLESARPSHTSQYLCASSTDFNEQFFGPGTRLTVL.

The V and J genes are TRBV7-8 and TRBJ2-1, with D perhaps matching TRBD2 (7 bases). The V gene's germline CDR1 is SGHVS and CDR2 FQNEAQ. The CDR3 has 15 residues. V was cut by 5 bases and J by 4 bases, with 15 bases left in between. The CDR3 loop reads CASSVMRGLYNEQFF. The DNA for the CDR3 is TGTGCCAGCAGCGTGATGCGGGGGCTTTACAATGAGCAGTTCTTC.

This clonotype appeared a few times. The V gene is TRBV18, the J gene TRBJ1-5; D gene ambiguous. V shed 3 bases and J shed 0 bases, with 6 bases lying between them. Per germline, CDR1 KGHSH and CDR2 LQKENI. CDR3 length equals 14 residues. In DNA, the CDR3 is TGTGCCAGCTCACCCACCAATAGCAATCAGCCCCAGCATTTT. It codes for CASSPTNSNQPQHF. The full variable domain, with the rest looked up from reference TRBV18 and TRBJ1-5, is NAGVMQNPRHLVRRRGQEARLRCSPMKGHSHVYWYRQLPEEGLKFMVYLQKENIIDESGMPKERFSAEFPKEGPSILRIQQVVRGDSAAYFCASSPTNSNQPQHFGDGTRLSIL.

This chain uses TRBV11-2 with TRBJ1-2; the match to TRBD1 covers 8 bases. CDR3 length: 15 amino acids. With V trimmed by 4 bases and J by 4 bases, 8 bases remained unmatched. The germline V gene encodes CDR1 SGHAT and CDR2 FQNNGV. CDR3 amino acids: CASSSNGQGAYGYTF. The CDR3 nucleotides read TGTGCCAGCAGCTCAAACGGACAGGGAGCCTATGGCTACACCTTC. The full variable domain, with the rest looked up from reference TRBV11-2 and TRBJ1-2, is EAGVAQSPRYKIIEKRQSVAFWCNPISGHATLYWYQQILGQGPKLLIQFQNNGVVDDSQLPKDRFSAERLKGVDSTLKIQPAKLEDSAVYLCASSSNGQGAYGYTFGSGTRLTVV.

The V call is TRBV7-8, the J call TRBJ2-1; 11 nucleotides agree with TRBD2. V shed 8 bases, J shed 3 bases, and the junction held 9 bases outside the gene matches. The germline CDR1 and CDR2 sequences are SGHVS and FQNEAQ. This CDR3 comprises 16 residues. For the CDR3, the DNA is TGTGCCAGCCGGGCCCTAGCGGGGGGACTCTACAATGAGCAGTTCTTC. It encodes CASRALAGGLYNEQFF.

This clonotype was observed at least ten times. The gene calls are TRBV7-3 and TRBJ2-5; tentative D call: TRBD2 (6 bases). The germline CDR1 and CDR2 sequences are SGHTA and FQGTGA. The CDR3 consists of 13 residues. Trimming pared 3 bases from V and 9 bases from J, leaving 14 bases between. The chain's CDR3 is CASSFGLAPAQYF. In DNA, the CDR3 is TGTGCCAGCAGCTTCGGGCTAGCGCCGGCCCAGTACTTC.

This clonotype has just a few counts. J is TRBJ2-7 and V is TRBV10-3, with TRBD1 matching over 8 bases. This CDR3 spans 16 amino acids. Trimming took 4 bases from V and 1 from J; bases not matched to a gene: 9. The germline V gene has CDR1 ENHRY and CDR2 SYGVKD. This chain's CDR3 is CAISATTGVLSYEQYF. DNA of the CDR3: TGTGCCATCAGTGCGACGACAGGGGTTCTGTCCTACGAGCAGTACTTC.

The chain uses TRBV6-6 and TRBJ1-5, with 7 bases identical to TRBD1. V trimming: 6 bases; J trimming: 6 bases; junction bases outside the gene matches: 5. This CDR3 region has 13 residues. Germline V gene sequence: CDR1 MNHNY, CDR2 SVGAGI (reference sequence). This CDR3 reads CASRDREGQPQHF. As DNA, the CDR3 is TGTGCCAGCAGAGACAGGGAGGGTCAGCCCCAGCATTTT.